These 17 T cell receptor beta chains came from one sample sequenced in a study of cytomegalovirus exposure and HLA in healthy donors. The primer mix had 60 Vbeta and 13 Jbeta primers. The data were produced by immunoSEQ multiplex PCR, yet TCRdb's version contains in-frame clones alone and is incomplete. The table has 200,000 to 250,000 clones, approximately 81% seen once. Sequencing input: PBMCs. Receptor source: a human donor in good health.

V and J are TRBV28 and TRBJ2-2, with D perhaps TRBD2 (6 bases). The length of the CDR3 is 17 residues. The V end lost 2 bases, the J end lost 3 bases, and 16 bases lay between the germline ends. Germline-derived CDR1 and CDR2 are MDHEN and SYDVKM. DNA for the CDR3: TGTGCCAGCAGTTTAATGGGGGGTAGCGGTTACACCGGGGAGCTGTTTTTT. Encoded protein: CASSLMGGSGYTGELFF.

A few counts support this clone. V usage is TRBV4-1 and J usage is TRBJ2-2, with a possible D match to TRBD2 (5 bases). The CDR3 totals 17 residues. In germline, CDR1 is MGHRA, CDR2 YSYEKL. V was clipped by 0 bases and J by 1 base, with 12 bases between them. This CDR3 reads CASSQDWVRGNTGELFF. The CDR3 DNA sequence: TGCGCCAGCAGCCAAGACTGGGTACGGGGGAACACCGGGGAGCTGTTTTTT.

V is TRBV5-1 and J is TRBJ2-1, with 7 bases identical to TRBD1. V lost 3 bases to trimming and J lost 4 bases; unmatched junction nucleotides: 4. The CDR3 sequence is 14 residues long. Germline CDR1 and CDR2: SGHRS and YFSETQ. CDR3 coding DNA: TGCGCCAGCAGCTCGGGACAGTTGTACAATGAGCAGTTCTTC. Encoded protein: CASSSGQLYNEQFF.

V usage is TRBV6-6 and J usage is TRBJ2-3; 7 positions agree with TRBD1. The CDR3 runs 16 residues. V lost 6 bases, J lost 4 bases, and 13 bases stayed unmatched. The germline V gene has CDR1 MNHNY and CDR2 SVGAGI (reference sequence). The CDR3, as DNA: TGTGCCAGCAGCCGGCCGTCGGGACAGACCCCAGATACGCAGTATTTT. Translating gives CASSRPSGQTPDTQYF.

This clone was recorded a few times. This rearrangement joins TRBV7-2 to TRBJ2-3, with D possibly TRBD1 on 5 matching bases. Germline CDR1 reads SGHTA; CDR2 reads FQGNSA. The CDR3 covers 14 residues. V lost 3 bases and J 2 bases, leaving 9 bases between the germline ends. CDR3 bases: TGTGCCAGCAGCTTCCAAGGGGTCACAGATACGCAGTATTTT. It encodes CASSFQGVTDTQYF.

The chain links TRBV19 to TRBJ1-3; TRBD1 matches 7 bases. Losses at the gene ends were 6 bases for V and 2 bases for J; bases not matched to a gene: 4. Per the germline V gene, CDR1 is LNHDA and CDR2 is SQIVND (reference sequence). The CDR3 is 14 amino acids. CDR3 sequence reads: CASRGTVTGNTIYF. The CDR3 nucleotides read TGTGCCAGTAGGGGGACAGTCACTGGAAACACCATATATTTT.

The genes are TRBV6-5 and TRBJ1-2; a possible D gene is TRBD1 (5 bases). This CDR3 spans 14 amino acids. In germline, CDR1 is MNHEY, CDR2 SVGAGI. The germline V and J ends were trimmed by 7 bases and 4 bases, with 16 bases remaining between them. CDR3 nucleotide sequence: TGTGCCAGCACAGAATTAGGGGATCCCTATGGCTACACCTTC. It encodes CASTELGDPYGYTF.

V and J are TRBV7-2 and TRBJ2-7, with 12 bases lining up with TRBD1. The CDR3 contains 14 residues. Per germline, CDR1 SGHTA and CDR2 FQGNSA. V trimming: 5 bases; J trimming: 7 bases; junction bases outside the gene matches: 6. CDR3 DNA sequence: TGTGCCAGCAGCCGGGGACAGGGGGCCGGGGAGCAGTACTTC. Protein product: CASSRGQGAGEQYF. Full variable domain (remainder filled in from reference TRBV7-2 and TRBJ2-7): GAGVSQSPSNKVTEKGKDVELRCDPISGHTALYWYRQSLGQGLEFLIYFQGNSAPDKSGLPSDRFSAERTGGSVSTLTIQRTQQEDSAVYLCASSRGQGAGEQYFGPGTRLTVT.

The chain couples TRBV9 to TRBJ2-3; 8 bases are a match to TRBD2. The trim removed 1 base at V and 3 bases at J, leaving 4 bases unmatched. This CDR3 contains 15 residues. Per the germline V gene, CDR1 is SGDLS and CDR2 is YYNGEE. CDR3 DNA sequence: TGTGCCAGCAGCGTACTATCTAGCGGGACAGATACGCAGTATTTT. It translates to CASSVLSSGTDTQYF.

The chain uses TRBV6-1 and TRBJ2-1, with D tentatively TRBD1 (6 bases). CDR1 MNHNS and CDR2 SASEGT come from the germline V gene. This CDR3 contains 13 residues. V lost 7 bases to trimming and J lost 5 bases, with 12 bases between them. This CDR3 is CASKWSGDNEQFF. The CDR3 region has the DNA TGTGCCAGCAAGTGGTCAGGGGACAATGAGCAGTTCTTC.

A few counts support this clone. The chain uses TRBV7-9 and TRBJ1-1; possibly TRBD1 for D (6 bases). Germline V gene lookup returns CDR1 SEHNR and CDR2 FQNEAQ (reference sequence). Deletions cut 6 bases from V and 3 bases from J, with 11 bases between. The CDR3 has 13 amino acids. In DNA, the CDR3 is TGTGCCAGCAGGGAAGGGGGGGACACTGAAGCTTTCTTT. The encoded protein is CASREGGDTEAFF.

As regards this clone: Compared with germline, one end of the junction differs, possibly owing to a read error. The J gene is TRBJ1-2, the V gene TRBV7-9; 8 bases are a match to TRBD1. Germline loops: CDR1 SEHNR, CDR2 FQNEAQ (reference sequence). The CDR3 has 14 residues. This chain's CDR3 is CSSSRTGTAYGYTF. The DNA of the CDR3 is TGTTCCAGCAGCCGGACAGGGACAGCCTATGGCTACACCTTC.

Concerning this clone itself: Other DNA sequences in the sample encode the same CDR3. The chain combines TRBV29-1 with TRBJ1-2, with a possible D match to TRBD1 (6 bases). The CDR3 totals 14 residues. CDR1 and CDR2 (germline): SQVTM, ANQGSEA. Deletions cut 1 base from V and 3 bases from J, with 12 bases between. As DNA, the CDR3 is TGCAGCGTTGAAGGGCGGGGGCTGGACTATGGCTACACCTTC. This sequence encodes CSVEGRGLDYGYTF.

This clone appeared a single time. This chain uses TRBV18 with TRBJ1-4; 8 nucleotides match TRBD1. The CDR3 sequence is 14 residues long. Germline lookup yields CDR1 KGHSH and CDR2 LQKENI. V was clipped by 2 bases and J by 10 bases; unmatched bases: 6. The chain's CDR3 is CASSPTQGEAKLFF. The CDR3 DNA is TGTGCCAGCTCACCAACACAGGGGGAGGCAAAACTGTTTTTT.

The chain has TRBV5-1 and TRBJ2-2; unclear D gene. The V end lost 2 bases, the J end lost 0 bases, and 8 bases lay between the germline ends. CDR1 SGHRS and CDR2 YFSETQ come from the germline V gene. The CDR3 totals 15 residues. For the CDR3, the DNA is TGCGCCAGCAGCTTCGCGAATTCGAACACCGGGGAGCTGTTTTTT. Translating gives CASSFANSNTGELFF.

This chain uses TRBV6-5 with TRBJ1-3; 7 nucleotides align to TRBD1. V was clipped by 2 bases and J by 1 base; unmatched bases: 5. Germline lookup yields CDR1 MNHEY and CDR2 SVGAGI. The CDR3 covers 16 residues. The CDR3 spells CASSYGGGNSGNTIYF. CDR3 DNA sequence: TGTGCCAGCAGTTACGGAGGGGGCAATTCTGGAAACACCATATATTTT.

The chain carries TRBV19 and TRBJ1-5; D not resolved. CDR1 LNHDA and CDR2 SQIVND come from the germline V gene (reference sequence). V lost 6 bases to trimming and J lost 2 bases, with 11 bases between them. The CDR3 has 14 residues. CDR3 sequence: CASSSLSGNQPQHF. In DNA form, the CDR3 reads TGTGCCAGTAGCTCCCTCTCGGGCAATCAGCCCCAGCATTTT.